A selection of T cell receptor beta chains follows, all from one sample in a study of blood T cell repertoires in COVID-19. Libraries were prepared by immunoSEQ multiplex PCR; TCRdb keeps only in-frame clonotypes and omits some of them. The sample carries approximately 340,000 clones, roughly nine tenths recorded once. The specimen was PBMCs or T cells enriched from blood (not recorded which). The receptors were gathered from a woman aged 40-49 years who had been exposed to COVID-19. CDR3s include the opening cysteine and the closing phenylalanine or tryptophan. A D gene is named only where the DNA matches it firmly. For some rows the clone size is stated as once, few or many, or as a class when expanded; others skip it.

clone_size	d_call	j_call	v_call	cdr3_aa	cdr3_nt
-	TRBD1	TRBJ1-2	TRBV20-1	CSASGTGVSRYTF	TGCAGTGCTAGTGGGACAGGGGTGTCTCGCTACACCTTC
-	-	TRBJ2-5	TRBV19	CASSRSGETQYF	TGTGCCAGTAGTCGGTCCGGAGAGACCCAGTACTTC
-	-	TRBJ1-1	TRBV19	CASSIQARNTEAFF	TGTGCCAGTAGTATTCAGGCCAGGAACACTGAAGCTTTCTTT
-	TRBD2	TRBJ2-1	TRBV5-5	CASSTQLGEGFF	TGTGCCAGCAGCACCCAACTAGGGGAGGGGTTCTTC
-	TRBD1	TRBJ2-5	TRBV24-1	CATSDLRDSQETQYF	TGTGCCACCAGTGATCTCCGGGACAGTCAAGAGACCCAGTACTTC
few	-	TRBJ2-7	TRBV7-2	CASSFSGTGWSYEQYF	TGTGCCAGCAGCTTTAGCGGGACAGGGTGGTCCTACGAGCAGTACTTC
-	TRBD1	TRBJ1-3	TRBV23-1	CASSQIRDRGNTIYF	TGCGCCAGCAGTCAAATCAGGGACAGGGGAAACACCATATATTTT
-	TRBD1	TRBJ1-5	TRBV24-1	CATSGPGGHRGDQPQHF	TGTGCCACCAGTGGCCCAGGGGGACATAGGGGCGATCAGCCCCAGCATTTT
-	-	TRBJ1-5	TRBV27	CASSLLGDQPQHF	TGTGCCAGCAGTTTACTAGGAGATCAGCCCCAGCATTTT
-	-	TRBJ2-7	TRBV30	CAWSAIASDTYEQYF	TGTGCCTGGAGTGCCATCGCTAGCGATACCTACGAGCAGTACTTC
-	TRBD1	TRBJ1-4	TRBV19	CASSPRGTGTNEKLFF	TGTGCCAGTAGTCCAAGAGGGACAGGGACTAATGAAAAACTGTTTTTT
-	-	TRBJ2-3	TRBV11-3	CASSLGTRASTDTQYF	TGTGCCAGCAGCTTAGGTACCAGGGCTAGCACAGATACGCAGTATTTT
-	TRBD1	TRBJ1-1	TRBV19	CASSIGPDRGLDTEAFF	TGTGCCAGTAGTATAGGGCCGGACAGGGGGCTCGACACTGAAGCTTTCTTT
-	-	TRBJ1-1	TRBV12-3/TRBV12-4	CASSLTRVGAFF	TGTGCCAGCAGTTTGACGAGGGTTGGAGCTTTCTTT
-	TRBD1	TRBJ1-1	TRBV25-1	CASSRRTGGMNTEAFF	TGTGCCAGCAGTCGACGTACAGGGGGAATGAACACTGAAGCTTTCTTT
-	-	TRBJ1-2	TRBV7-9	CASRTAYGYTF	TGTGCCAGCAGGACAGCCTATGGCTACACCTTC
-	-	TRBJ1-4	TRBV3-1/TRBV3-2	CASSQDGGVAKLFF	TGTGCCAGCAGCCAAGACGGGGGAGTGGCAAAACTGTTTTTT
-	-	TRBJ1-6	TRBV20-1	CSASTAVNSPLHF	TGCAGTGCTAGTACCGCGGTCAATTCACCCCTCCACTTT
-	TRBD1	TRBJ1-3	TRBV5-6	CASSSWDRRAIYF	TGTGCCAGCAGCTCGTGGGACAGAAGGGCCATATATTTT
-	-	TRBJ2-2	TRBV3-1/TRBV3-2	CASSQDLTGTGELFF	TGTGCCAGCAGCCAAGACCTAACAGGGACCGGGGAGCTGTTTTTT
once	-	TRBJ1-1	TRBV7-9	CASSRLEGRTEAFF	TGTGCCAGCAGCCGCCTGGAGGGCCGCACTGAAGCTTTCTTT
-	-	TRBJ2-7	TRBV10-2	CASSESKGGPYEQYF	TGCGCCAGCAGTGAGTCGAAAGGGGGTCCCTACGAGCAGTACTTC
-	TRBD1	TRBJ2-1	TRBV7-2	CASSYRQGFEQFF	TGTGCCAGCAGCTACAGACAGGGGTTTGAGCAGTTCTTC
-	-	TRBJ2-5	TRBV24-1	CATSEGGTQETQYF	TGTGCCACCAGTGAAGGAGGCACACAGGAGACCCAGTACTTC
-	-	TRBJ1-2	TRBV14	CASSQQFAAGYTF	TGTGCCAGCAGCCAACAGTTCGCGGCTGGCTACACCTTC
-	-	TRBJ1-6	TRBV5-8	CASSNQGLRALHF	TGTGCCAGCAGCAATCAGGGGCTTAGGGCCCTCCACTTT
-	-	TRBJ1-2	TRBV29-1	CSVVESTNYGYTF	TGCAGCGTTGTAGAGTCTACTAACTATGGCTACACCTTC
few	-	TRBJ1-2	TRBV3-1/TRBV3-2	CASSQDSRGSYGYTF	TGTGCCAGCAGCCAAGATAGTCGCGGGAGCTATGGCTACACCTTC
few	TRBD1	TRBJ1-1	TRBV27	CASSQTGVNTEAFF	TGTGCCAGCAGTCAGACAGGGGTGAACACTGAAGCTTTCTTT
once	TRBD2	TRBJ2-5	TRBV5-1	CASRLSGGGETQYF	TGCGCCAGCAGATTGAGCGGGGGAGGCGAGACCCAGTACTTC
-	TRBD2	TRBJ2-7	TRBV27	CASSPRGDHYEQYF	TGTGCCAGCTCCCCTCGGGGGGATCACTACGAGCAGTACTTC
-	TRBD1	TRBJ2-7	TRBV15	CATSNRRDRILYEQYF	TGTGCCACCAGTAACCGCCGGGACAGGATACTATACGAGCAGTACTTC
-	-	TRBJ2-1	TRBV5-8	CASSLSLYLSYNEQFF	TGTGCCAGCAGCTTGTCACTCTACCTTTCCTACAATGAGCAGTTCTTC
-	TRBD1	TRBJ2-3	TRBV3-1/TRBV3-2	CASSQAGGRDTQYF	TGTGCCAGCAGCCAAGCAGGGGGCAGGGATACGCAGTATTTT
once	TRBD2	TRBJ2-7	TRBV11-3	CASSLRTSGRSNEQYF	TGTGCCAGCAGCTTACGGACTAGCGGGAGGAGCAACGAGCAGTACTTC
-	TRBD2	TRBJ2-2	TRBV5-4	CASSLGLAGNTGELFF	TGTGCCAGCAGCTTGGGGCTAGCGGGAAACACCGGGGAGCTGTTTTTT
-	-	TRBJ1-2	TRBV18	CASSPNPGSYGYTF	TGTGCCAGCTCACCAAATCCGGGATCCTATGGCTACACCTTC
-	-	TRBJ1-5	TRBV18	CASSPPGVGNQPQHF	TGTGCCAGCTCACCGCCCGGGGTTGGCAATCAGCCCCAGCATTTT
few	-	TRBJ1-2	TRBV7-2	CASALGGTGYGYTF	TGTGCCAGCGCCTTGGGAGGGACGGGCTATGGCTACACCTTC
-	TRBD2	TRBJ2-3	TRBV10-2	CASSDPGLAFGDTQYF	TGCGCCAGCAGTGACCCTGGACTAGCCTTCGGAGATACGCAGTATTTT
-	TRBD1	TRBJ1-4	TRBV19	CASRSRGNEKLFF	TGTGCCAGTAGAAGCAGGGGGAATGAAAAACTGTTTTTT
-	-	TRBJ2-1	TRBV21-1	CASSIRDRGDDNEQFF	TGTGCCAGCAGCATCCGGGACAGGGGAGACGACAATGAGCAGTTCTTC
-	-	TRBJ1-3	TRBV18	CASAGQISGNTIYF	TGTGCCAGCGCCGGACAGATCTCTGGAAACACCATATATTTT
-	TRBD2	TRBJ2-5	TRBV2	CASSGTSGGAGETQYF	TGTGCCAGCAGTGGGACTAGCGGGGGGGCCGGGGAGACCCAGTACTTC
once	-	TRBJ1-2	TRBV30	CAWSVDTYGYTF	TGTGCCTGGAGTGTCGACACCTATGGCTACACCTTC
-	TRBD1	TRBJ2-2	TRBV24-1	CATSEGQGFSTGELFF	TGTGCCACCAGTGAGGGACAGGGGTTCTCTACCGGGGAGCTGTTTTTT
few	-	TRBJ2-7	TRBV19	CASSIGRPSYEQYF	TGTGCCAGTAGTATAGGGAGGCCATCCTACGAGCAGTACTTC
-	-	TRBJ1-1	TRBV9	CASSVGPGKNTEAFF	TGTGCCAGCAGCGTAGGCCCAGGCAAGAACACTGAAGCTTTCTTT
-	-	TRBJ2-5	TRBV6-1	CASSEGRVLETQYF	TGTGCCAGCAGTGAAGGGCGGGTCTTGGAGACCCAGTACTTC
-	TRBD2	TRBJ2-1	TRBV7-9	CASSSGGTPSYNEQFF	TGTGCCAGCAGCTCGGGGGGGACCCCTTCCTACAATGAGCAGTTCTTC
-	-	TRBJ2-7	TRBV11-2	CASRLQGQTEQYF	TGTGCCAGCAGGTTGCAGGGCCAGACAGAGCAGTACTTC
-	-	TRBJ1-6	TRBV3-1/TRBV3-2	CASSQVDSQNSPLHF	TGTGCCAGCAGCCAAGTTGACAGCCAAAATTCACCCCTCCACTTT
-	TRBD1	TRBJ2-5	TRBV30	CAWRATTGDVKTQYF	TGTGCCTGGAGGGCCACGACAGGGGACGTAAAGACCCAGTACTTC
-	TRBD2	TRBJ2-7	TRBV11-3	CASSLAKGGGYYEQYF	TGTGCCAGCAGCTTAGCCAAAGGCGGGGGGTACTACGAGCAGTACTTC
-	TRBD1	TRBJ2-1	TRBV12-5	CASGSDRGNEQFF	TGTGCTAGTGGTTCCGACAGGGGCAATGAGCAGTTCTTC
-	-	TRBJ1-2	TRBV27	CASSPREGVGGYTF	TGTGCCAGCAGTCCCCGAGAGGGGGTCGGAGGCTACACCTTC
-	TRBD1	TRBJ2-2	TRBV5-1	CASSLVGIGQGNTGELFF	TGCGCCAGCAGCTTGGTAGGAATCGGACAGGGAAACACCGGGGAGCTGTTTTTT
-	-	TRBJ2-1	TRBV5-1	CASSFGGLARGNEQFF	TGCGCCAGCAGCTTCGGGGGGCTAGCGAGAGGAAATGAGCAGTTCTTC
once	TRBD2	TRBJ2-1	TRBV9	CASSVGGGRSHEQFF	TGTGCCAGCAGCGTAGGTGGCGGGAGGTCACATGAGCAGTTCTTC
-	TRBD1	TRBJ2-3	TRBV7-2	CASSAGTGPTHTQYF	TGTGCCAGCAGCGCAGGGACAGGACCCACTCATACGCAGTATTTT